Listed below are T cell receptor beta chains from one sample, sequenced in a study of T cell responses to AZD1222 COVID-19 vaccine. Using immunoSEQ multiplex PCR, the repertoire was profiled, and TCRdb retains in-frame clones only, with some absent. The sample records about 120,000 clones, approximately 87% being singletons. The input for sequencing was peripheral blood, taken on day 0 of AZD1222 vaccination. These receptors were collected from an adult in good health. The CDR3 runs from the conserved cysteine through the conserved F or W. The order of the fields is V gene, J gene, D gene, clone size, CDR3 DNA, CDR3 protein. The D gene is left open where the match is weak. Clone size is not always given. Where it is, it says once, few, many or a class for expanded clones.

TRBV11-2,TRBJ1-1,-,once,TGTGCCAGCAGCCTGGGGATCCGGGTCACTGAAGCTTTCTTT,CASSLGIRVTEAFF
TRBV30,TRBJ2-7,TRBD1,-,TGTGCCTGGAGTGTCCAGGACAGGGGGTCCTACGAGCAGTACTTC,CAWSVQDRGSYEQYF
TRBV19,TRBJ1-2,-,once,TGTGCCAGTAGTATACTGGGCGGAGGCTACACCTTC,CASSILGGGYTF
TRBV19,TRBJ1-2,TRBD1,-,TGTGCCAGTAGTCCAGACAGGGGTGGCTACACCTTC,CASSPDRGGYTF
TRBV7-8,TRBJ2-1,TRBD2,few,TGTGCCAGCAGCTTAGGTGTAGCGGGAGGGCCTAGTGAGCAGTTCTTC,CASSLGVAGGPSEQFF
TRBV11-2,TRBJ2-7,-,-,TGTGCCAGCAAGGGACGGAACTACGAGCAGTACTTC,CASKGRNYEQYF
TRBV5-1,TRBJ1-5,-,-,TGCGCCAGCCTACTGGCATCGAATCAGCCCCAGCATTTT,CASLLASNQPQHF
TRBV29-1,TRBJ2-2,TRBD1,-,TGCAGCGCCTTGACAGGGGGCAACACCGGGGAGCTGTTTTTT,CSALTGGNTGELFF
TRBV29-1,TRBJ2-1,-,-,TGCAGCGAAAAAGGTGGGGGGCTGGTCGGTGAGCAGTTCTTC,CSEKGGGLVGEQFF
TRBV5-1,TRBJ2-2,-,-,TGCGCCAGCAGCCCCTCTGCAGGGAACACCGGGGAGCTGTTTTTT,CASSPSAGNTGELFF
TRBV2,TRBJ1-6,TRBD1,once,TGTGCCAGCAGTCCGGGACAGTATAATTCACCCCTCCACTTT,CASSPGQYNSPLHF
TRBV14,TRBJ1-2,-,-,TGTGCCAGCAGCCAAGATAGGAGCAGACTAAATGGCTACACCTTC,CASSQDRSRLNGYTF
TRBV7-2,TRBJ2-7,-,-,TGTGCCAGCAGCCCAGGTGGCTTATCCTACGAGCAGTACTTC,CASSPGGLSYEQYF
TRBV24-1,TRBJ2-3,TRBD2,-,TGTGCCACCAGTGATAGCGGGAGGGGCGATACGCAGTATTTT,CATSDSGRGDTQYF
TRBV10-3,TRBJ1-5,-,-,TGTGCCACCAGGACGGGGAATCAGCCCCAGCATTTT,CATRTGNQPQHF
TRBV29-1,TRBJ2-2,-,-,TGCAGCGCCGAGGCCACCGGGGAGCTGTTTTTT,CSAEATGELFF
TRBV6-5,TRBJ1-3,-,-,TGTGCCAGCAGTTACTTGCCCCTGTCACTGGGAAACACCATATATTTT,CASSYLPLSLGNTIYF
TRBV6-4,TRBJ2-2,TRBD2,once,TGTGCCAGTAGGCCTCTAGCGGGAGGACCCGGGGAGCTGTTTTTT,CASRPLAGGPGELFF
TRBV18,TRBJ2-3,-,-,TGTGCCAGCTCACCAAGAGACGAAGATACGCAGTATTTT,CASSPRDEDTQYF
TRBV15,TRBJ2-2,TRBD1,-,TGTGCCACCAGCAGGAAACAGGGGACCGGGGAGCTGTTTTTT,CATSRKQGTGELFF
TRBV28,TRBJ2-4,-,-,TGTGCCAGCAGTCAGACAGGTTTCATGGCCAAAAACATTCAGTACTTC,CASSQTGFMAKNIQYF
TRBV11-1,TRBJ2-3,TRBD1,-,TGTGCCAGCAGCTTATCGGACAGGGATACAGATACGCAGTATTTT,CASSLSDRDTDTQYF
TRBV5-1,TRBJ2-5,-,-,TGCGCCAGCGGCGGGGCGCTCCAAGAGACCCAGTACTTC,CASGGALQETQYF
TRBV18,TRBJ1-5,TRBD1,-,TGTGCCAGCTCACCTCAGGACAGGGGCAATCAGCCCCAGCATTTT,CASSPQDRGNQPQHF
TRBV28,TRBJ2-7,-,-,TGTGCCAGCAGTTTCTGGAGTAGCTACGAGCAGTACTTC,CASSFWSSYEQYF
TRBV11-2,TRBJ2-1,-,few,TGTGCCAGCAGCTCGGGACTTAACGACAATGAGCAGTTCTTC,CASSSGLNDNEQFF
TRBV18,TRBJ1-4,TRBD1,-,TGTGCCAGCTCACGGGACAGGGTTGACGGCGAAAAACTGTTTTTT,CASSRDRVDGEKLFF
TRBV15,TRBJ2-7,TRBD2,once,TGTGCCACTTCTCGCGGGAGGGCGGGGGAGCAGTACTTC,CATSRGRAGEQYF
TRBV19,TRBJ2-7,TRBD2,-,TGTGCCAGTAGTATTGGGACTAGCGGTTCCTACGAGCAGTACTTC,CASSIGTSGSYEQYF
TRBV5-6,TRBJ1-2,TRBD1,-,TGTGCCAGCAGCCCGGACAGGGGTCGATTTGGCTACACCTTC,CASSPDRGRFGYTF
TRBV6-6,TRBJ1-5,TRBD1,-,TGTGCCAGCAGCTGGGACAGGGGCAATCAGCCCCAGCATTTT,CASSWDRGNQPQHF
TRBV29-1,TRBJ2-1,TRBD1,-,TGCAGCGTTCGGTTGTCGGGACAGGGGACCTACAATGAGCAGTTCTTC,CSVRLSGQGTYNEQFF
TRBV15,TRBJ2-4,TRBD1,-,TGTGCCACCAGCAGAGATGCAGGGGGCTTTGGCAAAAACATTCAGTACTTC,CATSRDAGGFGKNIQYF
TRBV19,TRBJ2-1,-,-,TGTGCCGATCCGAGGGCTAGCACGAGATGTAATGAGCAGTTCTTC,CADPRASTRCNEQFF
TRBV14,TRBJ2-3,-,-,TGTGCCAGCAGCCACGGTGGGAACACAGATACGCAGTATTTT,CASSHGGNTDTQYF
TRBV28,TRBJ2-3,TRBD2,-,TGTGCCAGCAGTTTATGGGCGGGAGGTGGGGTCACAGATACGCAGTATTTT,CASSLWAGGGVTDTQYF
TRBV28,TRBJ2-7,TRBD1,-,TGTGCCAGCAGTTTCCCCTCGGACAGGTTCCTCTCCTACGAGCAGTACTTC,CASSFPSDRFLSYEQYF
TRBV29-1,TRBJ2-7,TRBD1,-,TGCAGCGTTAGTGGGACAGGGCCTATCGAGCAGTACTTC,CSVSGTGPIEQYF
TRBV29-1,TRBJ2-2,-,-,TGCAGCGCCGGGGCGGGGACGAACACCGGGGAGCTGTTTTTT,CSAGAGTNTGELFF
TRBV28,TRBJ1-2,-,-,TGTGCCAGCAGAGTTACAGGGACCAACCGTATCTATGGCTACACCTTC,CASRVTGTNRIYGYTF
TRBV5-1,TRBJ2-3,-,-,TGCGCCAGCAGCTTGGGCAGTAGCACAGATACGCAGTATTTT,CASSLGSSTDTQYF
TRBV2,TRBJ1-2,TRBD1,-,TGTGCCAGCAGTGAAGCTGTGAACAGGGGAGACTATGGCTACACCTTC,CASSEAVNRGDYGYTF
TRBV6-4,TRBJ1-2,TRBD1,-,TGTGCCGGGGACAGGGATGGTGGCTACACCTTC,CAGDRDGGYTF